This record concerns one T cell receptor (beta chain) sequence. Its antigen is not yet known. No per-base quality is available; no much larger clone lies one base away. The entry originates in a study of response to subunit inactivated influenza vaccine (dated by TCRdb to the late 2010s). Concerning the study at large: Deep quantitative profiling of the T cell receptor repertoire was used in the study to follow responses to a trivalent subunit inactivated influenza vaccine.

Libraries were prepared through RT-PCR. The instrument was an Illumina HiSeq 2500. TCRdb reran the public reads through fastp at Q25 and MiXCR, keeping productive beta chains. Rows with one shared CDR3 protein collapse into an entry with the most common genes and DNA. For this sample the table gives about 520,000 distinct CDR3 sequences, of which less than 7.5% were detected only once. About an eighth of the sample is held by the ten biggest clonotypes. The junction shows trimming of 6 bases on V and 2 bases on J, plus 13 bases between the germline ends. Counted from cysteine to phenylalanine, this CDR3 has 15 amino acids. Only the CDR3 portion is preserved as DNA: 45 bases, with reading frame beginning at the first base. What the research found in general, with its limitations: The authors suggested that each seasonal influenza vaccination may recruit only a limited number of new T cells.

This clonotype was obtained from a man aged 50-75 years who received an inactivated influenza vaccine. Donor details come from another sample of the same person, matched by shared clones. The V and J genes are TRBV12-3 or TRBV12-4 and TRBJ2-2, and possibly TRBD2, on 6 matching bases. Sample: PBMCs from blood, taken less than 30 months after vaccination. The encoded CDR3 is CASRTDGSNTGELFF. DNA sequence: TGTGCCAGCAGGACCGACGGGAGTAACACCGGGGAGCTGTTTTTT.